What follows are 27 T cell receptor beta chains derived from one specimen sequenced in a study of shared clonotypes between healthy human individuals. Data came from immunoSEQ multiplex PCR; TCRdb stores just in-frame clones and leaves some out. Found here are approximately 2,300,000 clones, 80% to 95% of them singletons; the top ten hold approximately 0.41%. The specimen sequenced was naive CD4+ T cells from PBMCs. Indicated subset: CD45RA+ positively selected. Receptors originate from a man between 18 and 29 years old in good health. Some clones in this sample may be carry-over from other donors' samples.

This chain uses TRBV9 with TRBJ2-6; D is uncertain. This CDR3 region has 14 residues. Germline CDR1 and CDR2: SGDLS and YYNGEE. The ends were cut back, 4 bases at V and 1 base at J, with 6 bases in the middle. The CDR3 sequence: CASSIGSGANVLTF. Here the CDR3 DNA reads TGTGCCAGCAGCATTGGTTCTGGGGCCAACGTCCTGACTTTC.

The table lists this clone with a count of one. This chain joins TRBV30 and TRBJ2-2; possible D gene TRBD2, 6 bases. V dropped 2 bases and J dropped 3 bases, with 7 bases sitting between them. From germline, CDR1 is GTSNPN and CDR2 SVGIG (reference sequence). The CDR3 sequence is 13 residues long. This CDR3 is CAWSRDYTGELFF. CDR3 bases: TGTGCCTGGAGTAGGGACTACACCGGGGAGCTGTTTTTT. Complete variable domain (other parts from reference TRBV30 and TRBJ2-2): SQTIHQWPATLVQPVGSPLSLECTVEGTSNPNLYWYRQAAGRGLQLLFYSVGIGQISSEVPQNLSASRPQDRQFILSSKKLLLSDSGFYLCAWSRDYTGELFFGEGSRLTVL.

This sequence joins TRBV9 and TRBJ2-2; 9 bases are a match to TRBD1. The germline V gene encodes CDR1 SGDLS and CDR2 YYNGEE. The CDR3 sequence is 16 residues long. After removal of 0 bases from V and 3 bases from J, the junction contained 3 bases not matched to a gene. The CDR3 loop is CASSVAGTGYTGELFF. Written as DNA, the CDR3 is TGTGCCAGCAGCGTAGCCGGGACAGGGTACACCGGGGAGCTGTTTTTT.

The chain carries TRBV11-2 and TRBJ1-4; D is ambiguous. V was clipped by 6 bases and J by 7 bases, with 12 bases between them. This CDR3 is built from 13 residues. Germline V gene sequence: CDR1 SGHAT, CDR2 FQNNGV. CDR3: CASSRTPGEKLFF. In DNA, the CDR3 is TGTGCCAGCAGTCGAACCCCGGGTGAAAAACTGTTTTTT.

The V call is TRBV5-3, the J call TRBJ2-1; 8 positions match TRBD2. TRBV5-3 is assigned to the ORF class and has an uncertain function. Germline trimming cut 4 bases from V and 3 bases from J; bases unmatched to any gene: 12. The CDR3 covers 17 residues. CDR3 sequence: CARSPAKKREGYNEQFF. The DNA for the CDR3 is TGTGCCAGAAGCCCGGCAAAAAAACGGGAGGGCTACAATGAGCAGTTCTTC.

The V call is TRBV6-1, the J call TRBJ2-5; D gene ambiguous. Germline V gene data show CDR1 as MNHNS and CDR2 as SASEGT. Between the trimmed V and J ends, which lost 4 bases and 1 base, there was a span of 13 bases. CDR3 length: 15 amino acids. The CDR3 region has the DNA TGTGCCAGCAGTGCGTCCGGGCGGTCCCAAGAGACCCAGTACTTC. Its protein is CASSASGRSQETQYF.

V and J are TRBV18 and TRBJ2-5; perhaps TRBD1 as D (6 bases). CDR3 length: 14 residues. The ends were cut back, 6 bases at V and 5 bases at J, with 16 bases in the middle. Germline values: CDR1 KGHSH, CDR2 LQKENI. The CDR3 is CASSRGRTDETQYF. DNA of the CDR3: TGTGCCAGCTCGCGCGGTCGGACAGACGAGACCCAGTACTTC.

The V gene is TRBV10-1, the J gene TRBJ2-2; TRBD1 agrees at 11 bases. The CDR3 is made up of 15 amino acids. The ends lost 6 bases at V and 7 bases at J; junction bases unmatched: 7. The germline gives CDR1 WNHNN, CDR2 SYGVQD (reference sequence). CDR3 bases: TGCGCCAGCAGCTCGCCGGGACAGGGGGTCGGGGAGCTGTTTTTT. Translation: CASSSPGQGVGELFF.

The J gene is TRBJ2-1, the V gene TRBV10-3, with a possible D match to TRBD2 (6 bases). CDR3 length: 13 amino acids. V was clipped by 3 bases and J by 7 bases, with 10 bases between them. Germline V gene data show CDR1 as ENHRY and CDR2 as SYGVKD. The CDR3 spells CAISDIAANEQFF. The CDR3 DNA sequence: TGTGCCATCAGTGATATAGCGGCGAATGAGCAGTTCTTC.

This chain uses TRBV5-4 with TRBJ1-2; no firm D call. Trimming took off 0 bases at V and 7 bases at J, with 7 bases between the two ends. Germline lookup yields CDR1 SGHNT and CDR2 YYREEE (reference sequence). The CDR3 covers 12 residues. The CDR3 nucleotides are TGTGCCAGCAGCTTGGCCGCAGTTGGCTACACCTTC. Its protein is CASSLAAVGYTF.

In regard to this clone: This CDR3 is also generated by other DNA sequences in the sample. The chain is built from TRBV5-1 and TRBJ1-5; D is ambiguous. Trimming left V 5 bases short and J 0 bases short, with 6 bases between. From germline, CDR1 is SGHRS and CDR2 YFSETQ. This CDR3 is built from 13 residues. The CDR3 sequence: CASRQDSNQPQHF. Written as DNA, the CDR3 is TGCGCCAGCAGGCAGGATAGCAATCAGCCCCAGCATTTT.

The genes are TRBV7-8 and TRBJ2-5, with 7 bases aligning to TRBD1. The germline V gene encodes CDR1 SGHVS and CDR2 FQNEAQ. The CDR3 is made up of 16 amino acids. V lost 4 bases and J lost 2; bases outside the gene matches: 10. The CDR3 DNA is TGTGCCAGCAGCTCGAGGGCCGGCAGGGGGCAAGAGACCCAGTACTTC. It translates to CASSSRAGRGQETQYF.

This chain uses TRBV28 with TRBJ1-1; D call uncertain. V was cut by 6 bases and J by 3 bases, with 8 bases left in between. CDR1 MDHEN and CDR2 SYDVKM come from the germline V gene. The CDR3 is made up of 12 amino acids. The CDR3 region has the DNA TGTGCCAGCAGCGACATTTACACTGAAGCTTTCTTT. As protein: CASSDIYTEAFF.

This clone was detected a few times. V usage is TRBV20-1 and J usage is TRBJ1-1, with D uncertain. This CDR3 is built from 11 residues. The germline V gene encodes CDR1 DFQATT and CDR2 SNEGSKA (reference sequence). The V end was cut by 2 bases, the J end by 7 bases, with 8 bases between. CDR3 amino acids: CSARPQVEAFF. CDR3 sequence (DNA): TGCAGTGCTAGACCCCAGGTTGAAGCTTTCTTT.

The chain is built from TRBV7-3 and TRBJ1-5; tentatively, D is TRBD1 (6 bases). The V gene lost 5 bases and the J gene lost 3 bases, with 23 bases spanning the gap. CDR1 SGHTA and CDR2 FQGTGA come from the germline V gene. The CDR3 sequence is 18 residues long. The CDR3 DNA follows: TGTGCCAGCAGCCTAAAAAGGGGGGAAGGGATTCACAATCAGCCCCAGCATTTT. It codes for CASSLKRGEGIHNQPQHF.

The rearrangement links TRBV18 to TRBJ2-5; tentatively, D is TRBD1 or TRBD2 (5 bases each). The germline CDR1 and CDR2 sequences are KGHSH and LQKENI. This CDR3 spans 14 amino acids. Trimming took 0 bases from V and 9 from J, leaving 14 bases between them. The DNA for the CDR3 is TGTGCCAGCTCACCACCGGGACCCGCGGCGGCCCAGTACTTC. It is translated as CASSPPGPAAAQYF.

This chain uses TRBV6-4 with TRBJ2-2; no clear D gene. Germline CDR1 is MRHNA and CDR2 is SNTAGT. V was cut by 6 bases and J by 5 bases, with 19 bases left in between. This CDR3 region has 16 residues. The CDR3, as DNA: TGTGCCAGCAGGGAGCCTTTACAACCAGGAACCGGGGAGCTGTTTTTT. This translates into CASREPLQPGTGELFF.

The V call is TRBV4-1, the J call TRBJ2-3; either TRBD1 or TRBD2 may fit D (5 bases each). This CDR3 spans 16 amino acids. The ends were cut back, 1 base at V and 5 bases at J, with 16 bases in the middle. Germline V gene data show CDR1 as MGHRA and CDR2 as YSYEKL. CDR3 DNA sequence: TGCGCCAGCAGCCAAGCCCCTGAGGGGCGCGGAGATACGCAGTATTTT. Protein product: CASSQAPEGRGDTQYF.

The chain combines TRBV6-4 with TRBJ2-5, with 9 bases lining up with TRBD2. Trimming cost V 11 bases and J 9 bases; bases outside gene matches: 28. From germline, CDR1 is MRHNA and CDR2 SNTAGT. This CDR3 is 18 amino acids long. In nucleotides, the CDR3 is TGTGCCTTGCTGTGGACGAGCGGGAGGAGGAGACCCCAGTGGGCCCAGTACTTC. Its protein is CALLWTSGRRRPQWAQYF.

The V gene is TRBV2, the J gene TRBJ1-1; D is uncertain. Germline V CDR1 and CDR2: SNHLY, FYNNEI. The CDR3 covers 12 residues. V was pared by 6 bases and J by 7 bases, with 12 bases between. CDR3 sequence reads: CASSFGLGEAFF. DNA of the CDR3: TGTGCCAGCAGCTTCGGACTGGGTGAAGCTTTCTTT.

This chain links TRBV27 with TRBJ1-5; 7 nucleotides agree with TRBD1. The CDR3 contains 15 residues. Trimming took 4 bases from V and 3 from J; bases not matched to a gene: 6. The germline gives CDR1 MNHEY, CDR2 SMNVEV (reference sequence). This CDR3 is CASSSDRLYNQPQHF. For the CDR3, the DNA is TGTGCCAGCAGTTCGGACAGGCTTTACAATCAGCCCCAGCATTTT.

DNA of the CDR3: TGTGCCAGCAGCTTAGATAGTGAAGATACGCAGTATTTT. Protein: CASSLDSEDTQYF. The rearrangement uses TRBV11-3 and TRBJ2-3; D gene uncertain. The CDR3 contains 13 residues. Germline V gene lookup returns CDR1 SGHNT and CDR2 YENEEA. The V end lost 0 bases, the J end lost 5 bases, and 6 bases lay between the germline ends.

The rearrangement uses TRBV28 and TRBJ1-5; D is uncertain. Germline values: CDR1 MDHEN, CDR2 SYDVKM. The CDR3 loop spans 15 amino acids. V dropped 2 bases and J dropped 3 bases, with 11 bases sitting between them. CDR3 coding DNA: TGTGCCAGCAGTTTAAAAGTGGCCTACAATCAGCCCCAGCATTTT. Translating it yields CASSLKVAYNQPQHF.

This chain links TRBV9 with TRBJ2-5; 7 nucleotides match TRBD2. The germline gives CDR1 SGDLS, CDR2 YYNGEE. This CDR3 has 15 residues. The V gene end was trimmed by 1 base and the J gene end by 4 bases; junction bases not matched to a gene: 7. The CDR3: CASSVTGGGGETQYF. CDR3 in DNA: TGTGCCAGCAGCGTAACAGGCGGGGGAGGAGAGACCCAGTACTTC.

The chain employs TRBV2 and TRBJ2-5; possible D gene TRBD1, 5 bases. The CDR3 totals 14 residues. Germline-derived CDR1 and CDR2 are SNHLY and FYNNEI. Trimming left V 3 bases short and J 5 bases short, with 13 bases between. CDR3 loop: CASSEWGRMETQYF. The CDR3 coding sequence is TGTGCCAGCAGTGAGTGGGGCCGGATGGAGACCCAGTACTTC.

V usage is TRBV11-2 and J usage is TRBJ1-4, with 8 bases fitting TRBD1. The CDR3 has 17 amino acids. CDR1 is SGHAT, CDR2 FQNNGV, per germline. The J segment lost 10 bases and the V segment lost 0 bases, leaving 13 bases of the junction unmatched. CDR3 loop: CASSLDVGRGRTGKLFF. The CDR3 nucleotides are TGTGCCAGCAGCTTAGATGTAGGCAGGGGGCGGACGGGAAAACTGTTTTTT.

CDR3 nucleotide sequence: TGTGCCAGCAGCTTGGAGGGGGGAGGGGAAGAGACCCAGTACTTC. As protein: CASSLEGGGEETQYF. The chain couples TRBV5-4 to TRBJ2-5, with a tentative D call TRBD2 (7 bases). V was clipped by 0 bases and J by 3 bases, with 12 bases between them. The CDR3 sequence is 15 residues long. CDR1 is SGHNT, CDR2 YYREEE, per germline (reference sequence).